This T cell receptor (beta chain) was sequenced during a study of cytomegalovirus exposure and HLA in healthy donors. Study results and limitations: The study flagged approximately 180 TCR beta chains as cytomegalovirus-associated.

A word on this clone: Its target is not known.

Produced via immunoSEQ multiplex PCR; TCRdb's table is partial and in-frame only. The sample consists of over 120,000 clones, roughly 87% of them appearing once. The germline V gene has CDR1 SGHVS and CDR2 FQNEAQ. CDR3 length: 15 amino acids. V was pared by 1 base and J by 2 bases, with 10 bases between. Sequencing was done on a sample of PBMCs. This TCR derives from a man younger than 35 in good health and CMV-seropositive. V gene TRBV7-8 combines with J gene TRBJ2-3; D uncertain. The CDR3 nucleotides are TGTGCCAGCAGCTTAGGACTCCGTACCACAGATACGCAGTATTTT. This sequence encodes CASSLGLRTTDTQYF.